Listed here are 14 T cell receptor beta chains from one sample, sequenced in a study of T cells in Graves' hyperthyroidism and ophthalmopathy. TCR beta CDR3 sequences were amplified from RNA transcripts. Initially, a first-round RT-PCR of the TCR CDR3 employed the HTBI primer set. TCRdb reprocessed the multiplex PCR reads with MiXCR, giving one entry per CDR3 protein. The data contain roughly 330,000 distinct CDR3 sequences, 16% of them seen just once; the ten biggest clones take up roughly a third. Sample: blood. Receptor source: a man aged 25 to 40 with Graves' hyperthyroidism.

The sample holds many counts of this clonotype. The chain links TRBV7-9 to TRBJ2-3; D unresolved. Germline CDR1 reads SEHNR; CDR2 reads FQNEAQ (reference sequence). This CDR3 is 13 amino acids long. Trimming removed 8 bases at V and 0 bases at J, with 9 bases between. CDR3 bases: TGTGCCAGCGTCGGTATTAGCACAGATACGCAGTATTTT. Its protein is CASVGISTDTQYF.

This clonotype came up many times. V gene TRBV6-2 or TRBV6-3 combines with J gene TRBJ2-1; maybe TRBD1 (5 bases). This CDR3 has 16 residues. The V end lost 2 bases, the J end lost 4 bases, and 15 bases lay between the germline ends. CDR1 MNHEY and CDR2 SVGEGT come from the germline V gene. CDR3 DNA sequence: TGTGCCAGCAGTTACCCGTTAGGGGCTAAGTACAATGAGCAGTTCTTC. Translated: CASSYPLGAKYNEQFF.

This clonotype was counted at least ten times. The chain couples TRBV7-2 to TRBJ1-2; tentative D call: TRBD1 (6 bases). Germline loops: CDR1 SGHTA, CDR2 FQGNSA. This CDR3 is 12 amino acids long. Trimming took 5 bases from V and 5 from J, leaving 9 bases between them. The CDR3 loop reads CASSRTVYGYTF. The CDR3 DNA reads as TGTGCCAGCAGCAGGACAGTTTATGGCTACACCTTC.

V is TRBV6-5 and J is TRBJ2-7; 7 bases line up with TRBD1. The CDR3 covers 15 residues. Trimming took 4 bases from V and 5 from J; bases not matched to a gene: 11. The germline V gene encodes CDR1 MNHEY and CDR2 SVGAGI. The CDR3 DNA follows: TGTGCCAGCAGTTTTCAGGGGGTGCATCTCGACGAGCAGTACTTC. Translation gives CASSFQGVHLDEQYF.

This clonotype was seen at least ten times. J is TRBJ1-2 and V is TRBV28; D is possibly TRBD1 (5 bases). The CDR3 runs to 12 residues. The germline V gene encodes CDR1 MDHEN and CDR2 SYDVKM. The V end was cut by 6 bases, the J end by 4 bases, with 9 bases between. In nucleotides, the CDR3 is TGTGCCAGCAGCCTACAGGCCTATGGCTACACCTTC. Its protein product is CASSLQAYGYTF.

This chain links TRBV14 with TRBJ2-3; no firm D call. The V gene's germline CDR1 is SGHDN and CDR2 FVKESK. This CDR3 contains 15 residues. Deletions cut 4 bases from V and 6 bases from J, with 17 bases between. CDR3 residues: CASSLQPSVTDTQYF. As DNA, the CDR3 is TGTGCCAGCAGCCTACAGCCCTCCGTCACTGATACGCAGTATTTT.

V is TRBV6-6 and J is TRBJ2-1, with TRBD2 as a possible D gene (6 bases). The CDR3 is 15 amino acids. Germline-derived CDR1 and CDR2 are MNHNY and SVGAGI (reference sequence). V lost 1 base and J 7 bases, leaving 14 bases between the germline ends. In nucleotides, the CDR3 is TGTGCCAGCAGTTACTACAGCCGACGGGGGAATGAGCAGTTCTTC. As protein: CASSYYSRRGNEQFF.

The chain is built from TRBV4-2 and TRBJ1-6, with TRBD1 as a possible D gene (6 bases). The CDR3 spans 12 residues. V lost 8 bases, J lost 7 bases, and 9 bases lay in between. CDR1 LGHNA and CDR2 YNFKEQ come from the germline V gene. The CDR3 loop is CASGGRNSPLHF. CDR3 sequence (DNA): TGTGCCAGCGGGGGCCGGAATTCACCCCTCCACTTT.

This clonotype was detected ten times or more. J is TRBJ2-1 and V is TRBV7-3; D is unresolved. Germline CDR1 reads SGHTA; CDR2 reads FQGTGA. V was cut by 5 bases and J by 2 bases, with 7 bases left in between. There are 13 residues in the CDR3. The CDR3 DNA reads as TGTGCCAGCAGCGCCTACACCTACAATGAGCAGTTCTTC. This encodes CASSAYTYNEQFF.

The chain carries TRBV10-3 and TRBJ2-1, with D possibly being TRBD1 or TRBD2 (5 bases each). Germline V gives CDR1 ENHRY, CDR2 SYGVKD. This CDR3 contains 15 residues. The V end lost 10 bases, the J end lost 2 bases, and 18 bases lay between the germline ends. The CDR3 sequence is CATWDGVGTYNEQFF. CDR3 nucleotides: TGTGCCACATGGGACGGTGTTGGCACCTACAATGAGCAGTTCTTC.

V is TRBV9 and J is TRBJ2-7, with a weak D call TRBD2 (6 bases). The CDR3 consists of 13 residues. V lost 0 bases and J lost 6, with 10 bases in between. Germline CDR1 SGDLS, CDR2 YYNGEE. The CDR3, as DNA: TGTGCCAGCAGCGTAGACGTGGGAGGCGAGCAGTACTTC. Encoded protein: CASSVDVGGEQYF.

The table lists this clonotype with many counts. This sequence joins TRBV24-1 and TRBJ2-7, with 8 bases matching TRBD1. This CDR3 has 12 amino acids. Germline-derived CDR1 and CDR2 are KGHDR and SFDVKD. Trimming took 7 bases from V and 6 from J; bases not matched to a gene: 4. The CDR3 DNA reads TGTGCCACCAGCGCCGGACAGGGCGAGCAGTACTTC. This gives the protein CATSAGQGEQYF.

This clonotype was seen repeatedly, ten times or more. This rearrangement joins TRBV12-3 or TRBV12-4 to TRBJ2-6; no clear D. V shed 3 bases and J shed 3 bases, with 9 bases lying between them. This CDR3 comprises 15 residues. DNA for the CDR3: TGTGCCAGCAGTTTGCGTGGGGTTGGGGCCAACGTCCTGACTTTC. Encoded protein: CASSLRGVGANVLTF.

This clonotype showed up many times. Written as DNA, the CDR3 is TGCGCCAGCAGCGTACAGGGTTCGTCTAACTATGGCTACACCTTC. It codes for CASSVQGSSNYGYTF. This chain joins TRBV5-1 and TRBJ1-2, with D tentatively TRBD1 (6 bases). Germline-derived CDR1 and CDR2 are SGHRS and YFSETQ. The germline V and J ends were trimmed by 4 bases and 0 bases, with 13 bases remaining between them. CDR3 length equals 15 residues.